This T cell receptor beta chain was identified in a study of blood T cell repertoires in COVID-19. Study summary: From the United States, Italy and Spain came samples of acute and convalescent COVID-19.

V dropped 5 bases and J dropped 1 base, with 14 bases sitting between them. From germline, CDR1 is LNHDA and CDR2 SQIVND (reference sequence). The CDR3 spans 15 residues. This clone occurred a few times. In the authors' methods: It was from reference gene primer amplification that nucleated cell counts were estimated. Assay used: immunoSEQ multiplex PCR; TCRdb lists only in-frame clones, some missing. V, J and clone size derive from that table, while D and trimming were established from the DNA sequence. There are roughly 100,000 clones in the sample; around 90% occur only once, and 3.1% lies in the top ten.

This sequence was found in a man in his fifties or sixties in a cohort sampled during active COVID-19. The chain couples TRBV19 to TRBJ1-1; possible D gene TRBD1, 5 bases. Sequencing was performed on peripheral blood. The CDR3 region has the DNA TGTGCCAGTAGTCGGGACTTTCCGCGGAACACTGAAGCTTTCTTT. Residues: CASSRDFPRNTEAFF. Full variable domain (outside the CDR3, taken from reference TRBV19 and TRBJ1-1): DGGITQSPKYLFRKEGQNVTLSCEQNLNHDAMYWYRQDPGQGLRLIYYSQIVNDFQKGDIAEGYSVSREKKESFPLTVTSAQKNPTAFYLCASSRDFPRNTEAFFGQGTRLTVV.